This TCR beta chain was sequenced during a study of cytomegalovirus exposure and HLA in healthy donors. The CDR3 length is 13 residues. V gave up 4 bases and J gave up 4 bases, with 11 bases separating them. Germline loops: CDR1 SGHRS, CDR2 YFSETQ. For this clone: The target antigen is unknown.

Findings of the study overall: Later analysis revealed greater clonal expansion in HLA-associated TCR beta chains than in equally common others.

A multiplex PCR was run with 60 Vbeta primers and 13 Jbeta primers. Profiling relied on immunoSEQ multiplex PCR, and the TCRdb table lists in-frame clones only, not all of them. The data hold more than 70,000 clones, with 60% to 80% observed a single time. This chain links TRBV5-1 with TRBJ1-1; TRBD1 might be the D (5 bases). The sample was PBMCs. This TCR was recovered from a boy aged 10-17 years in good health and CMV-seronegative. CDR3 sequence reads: CASSPDGGTEAFF. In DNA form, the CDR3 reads TGCGCCAGCAGCCCTGACGGGGGCACTGAAGCTTTCTTT.